One sample yielded the 26 T cell receptor beta chains listed below, sequenced in a study of identical twins. TCRdb re-derived calls from the 5' RACE reads in MiXCR, one entry per CDR3 protein. The sample has roughly 720,000 distinct CDR3 sequences; roughly 20% are singletons. This sample also appeared in a second study, on T cells expressing NK-cell markers.

The sample consisted of PBMCs. All receptors derive from a woman aged 18-29 years in good health.

This clonotype was seen only a few times. The chain is built from TRBV18 and TRBJ2-5, with D possibly called TRBD1 or TRBD2 (6 bases each). With 3 bases removed from V and 5 bases from J, the gap between germline ends came to 10 bases. CDR3 length: 13 amino acids. From germline, CDR1 is KGHSH and CDR2 LQKENI. The CDR3 protein is CASSPGGGETQYF. CDR3 sequence (DNA): TGTGCCAGCTCACCGGGGGGCGGCGAGACCCAGTACTTC.

There are a few counts of this clonotype. The rearrangement joins TRBV12-3 or TRBV12-4 to TRBJ2-7; TRBD2 agrees at 14 bases. Trimming took 4 bases from V and 3 from J; bases not matched to a gene: 2. The CDR3 runs 15 residues. The DNA of the CDR3 is TGTGCCAGCAGTTGGGGGACTAGCGGGGGCTACGAGCAGTACTTC. Translating it yields CASSWGTSGGYEQYF.

This clonotype was counted between two and nine times. J is TRBJ2-7 and V is TRBV18; 8 nucleotides agree with TRBD1. Germline trimming cut 5 bases from V and 4 bases from J; bases unmatched to any gene: 10. There are 15 residues in the CDR3. CDR1 is KGHSH and CDR2 is LQKENI in the germline V gene. As DNA, the CDR3 is TGTGCCAGCTCAGCCGGGACAGGTCGGCAGTACGAGCAGTACTTC. This gives the protein CASSAGTGRQYEQYF.

Only a few counts were recorded for this clonotype. CDR3 bases: TGTGCCAGCAGTTATTCGGACATTCAGTACTTC. Protein sequence: CASSYSDIQYF. J is TRBJ2-4 and V is TRBV6-6, with D unresolved. The CDR3 spans 11 residues. V lost 3 bases to trimming and J lost 8 bases, with 5 bases between them. The germline V gene has CDR1 MNHNY and CDR2 SVGAGI (reference sequence).

This clonotype was seen a few times. The chain links TRBV28 to TRBJ2-5; tentatively, D is TRBD1 or TRBD2 (5 bases each). The V gene lost 10 bases and the J gene lost 2 bases, with 17 bases spanning the gap. In germline, CDR1 is MDHEN, CDR2 SYDVKM. The CDR3 spans 14 residues. In DNA form, the CDR3 reads TGTGCCACCTACGAGGGGCGGATACAAGAGACCCAGTACTTC. It codes for CATYEGRIQETQYF.

V gene TRBV12-3 or TRBV12-4 combines with J gene TRBJ1-2, with unresolved D. Trimming stripped 0 bases from V and 1 base from J, with 12 bases between. The CDR3 is made up of 16 amino acids. CDR3 loop: CASSLAGLLVNYGYTF. In nucleotides, the CDR3 is TGTGCCAGCAGTTTAGCAGGACTACTAGTTAACTATGGCTACACCTTC.

J is TRBJ1-1 and V is TRBV15, with no clear D. The CDR3 has 13 residues. Germline CDR1 reads LNHNV; CDR2 reads YYDKDF (reference sequence). Trimming stripped 2 bases from V and 13 bases from J, with 17 bases between. CDR3 sequence reads: CATSRHNFDLDFF. The CDR3 nucleotides are TGTGCCACCAGCAGACACAATTTCGATCTCGATTTCTTT. The complete variable domain, with remaining parts taken from reference TRBV15 and TRBJ1-1, reads DAMVIQNPRYQVTQFGKPVTLSCSQTLNHNVMYWYQQKSSQAPKLLFHYYDKDFNNEADTPDNFQSRRPNTSFCFLDIRSPGLGDTAMYLCATSRHNFDLDFFGQGTRLTVV.

This clonotype occurred many times. The V call is TRBV12-3 or TRBV12-4, the J call TRBJ2-4; D gene unclear. This CDR3 is built from 13 residues. V was clipped by 2 bases and J by 6 bases, with 8 bases between them. The CDR3 is CASSLRSLNIQYF. CDR3 in DNA: TGTGCCAGCAGTTTAAGGAGTCTAAACATTCAGTACTTC.

This clonotype occurred a few times. This chain joins TRBV30 and TRBJ2-1; 8 nucleotides match TRBD2. CDR1 and CDR2 (germline): GTSNPN, SVGIG (reference sequence). J was trimmed by 0 bases and V by 5 bases; bases with no gene match: 3. The CDR3 runs to 14 residues. Here the CDR3 reads CAWVSGISYNEQFF. The CDR3 nucleotides read TGTGCCTGGGTTAGCGGGATCTCCTACAATGAGCAGTTCTTC.

This chain joins TRBV5-1 and TRBJ2-7; a weak D match, TRBD2 (5 bases). Germline-derived CDR1 and CDR2 are SGHRS and YFSETQ. Trimming shortened V by 4 bases and J by 0 bases, and 17 bases separated the two germline ends. The CDR3 runs to 16 residues. The CDR3 DNA is TGCGCCAGCAGCCTTGGACCGGTGGGGAGCTCCTACGAGCAGTACTTC. Amino acid sequence: CASSLGPVGSSYEQYF.

This clonotype showed up just a few times. V is TRBV12-3 or TRBV12-4 and J is TRBJ2-1, with unresolved D. The length of the CDR3 is 15 residues. V gave up 3 bases and J gave up 2 bases, with 11 bases separating them. In nucleotides, the CDR3 is TGTGCCAGCAGTTTTCGTGACGGCGCCTACAATGAGCAGTTCTTC. This gives the protein CASSFRDGAYNEQFF.

The chain has TRBV20-1 and TRBJ2-7; either TRBD1 or TRBD2 may fit D (5 bases each). V lost 6 bases and J lost 5, with 14 bases in between. This CDR3 is built from 12 residues. CDR1 and CDR2 from the germline V gene are DFQATT and SNEGSKA (reference sequence). The CDR3 spells CSARGRPDEQYF. CDR3 sequence (DNA): TGCAGTGCCCGGGGCCGTCCCGACGAGCAGTACTTC.

This clonotype was detected a few times. The genes are TRBV5-6 and TRBJ2-3; the match to TRBD2 covers 10 bases. Germline-derived CDR1 and CDR2 are SGHDT and YYEEEE. There are 19 residues in the CDR3. Trimming cost V 0 bases and J 5 bases; bases outside gene matches: 15. The CDR3 DNA reads TGTGCCAGCAGCTTGGACCTCTTTGGAGCGGGGGGGCAGGGAGATACGCAGTATTTT. Amino acid sequence: CASSLDLFGAGGQGDTQYF.

This clonotype was detected only a few times. V is TRBV5-5 and J is TRBJ2-1, with TRBD1 matching over 10 bases. The germline V gene has CDR1 SGHKS and CDR2 YYEKEE (reference sequence). With V trimmed by 2 bases and J by 4 bases, 3 bases remained unmatched. CDR3 length equals 15 residues. The CDR3 protein is CASSFDRGLYNEQFF. The CDR3 DNA sequence: TGTGCCAGCAGCTTCGACAGGGGGCTTTACAATGAGCAGTTCTTC.

The genes are TRBV2 and TRBJ2-1, with D perhaps TRBD1 (7 bases). V shed 6 bases and J shed 0 bases, with 12 bases lying between them. CDR1 is SNHLY and CDR2 is FYNNEI in the germline V gene. The CDR3 length is 15 residues. The CDR3 loop reads CASRRDSSSYNEQFF. The CDR3, as DNA: TGTGCCAGCAGGCGGGACAGTAGCTCCTACAATGAGCAGTTCTTC.

This clonotype was observed many times. The chain uses TRBV5-5 and TRBJ2-1; unclear D gene. Trimming left V 2 bases short and J 0 bases short, with 6 bases between. Germline CDR1 SGHKS, CDR2 YYEKEE (reference sequence). The CDR3 has 14 residues. CDR3 sequence: CASSFRSSYNEQFF. The CDR3 nucleotides read TGTGCCAGCAGCTTTCGGTCCTCCTACAATGAGCAGTTCTTC.

V usage is TRBV4-2 and J usage is TRBJ2-5; no definite D call. V was trimmed by 0 bases and J by 5 bases, leaving 7 bases between them. The CDR3 is 13 residues long. Per germline, CDR1 LGHNA and CDR2 YNFKEQ. CDR3 DNA: TGTGCCAGCAGCCAAGAAAGTCGGGAGACCCAGTACTTC. It encodes CASSQESRETQYF.

The chain recombines TRBV5-5 with TRBJ2-3; TRBD2 matches 12 bases. The CDR3 totals 15 residues. Germline V gene sequence: CDR1 SGHKS, CDR2 YYEKEE (reference sequence). V was clipped by 4 bases and J by 4 bases; unmatched bases: 4. CDR3 residues: CASSRLAGVADTQYF. The CDR3, as DNA: TGTGCCAGCAGCAGACTAGCGGGAGTGGCAGATACGCAGTATTTT.

This clonotype has only a few counts. This chain links TRBV24-1 with TRBJ2-1, with D perhaps matching TRBD1 (5 bases). Trimming pared 3 bases from V and 8 bases from J, leaving 16 bases between. The CDR3 spans 15 residues. Germline lookup yields CDR1 KGHDR and CDR2 SFDVKD. CDR3 sequence: CATSDPSSSGYEQFF. CDR3 coding DNA: TGTGCCACCAGTGATCCGAGCTCCTCAGGGTATGAGCAGTTCTTC.

Notes on this clonotype: One end of the junction fails to match germline, which may point to a read error. The chain employs TRBV6-1 and TRBJ1-2; perhaps TRBD1 as D (5 bases). Germline CDR1 and CDR2: MNHNS and SASEGT. CDR3 size: 14 residues. CDR3 coding DNA: TGTCCCAGCAGTCCACTGGGGGGGAACTATGGCTACACCTTC. Its protein is CPSSPLGGNYGYTF.

This clonotype was counted only a few times. The chain employs TRBV5-1 and TRBJ2-3, with 7 bases aligning to TRBD2. Trimming cost V 4 bases and J 0 bases; bases outside gene matches: 8. CDR1 is SGHRS and CDR2 is YFSETQ in the germline V gene. The CDR3 is made up of 16 amino acids. The CDR3 protein is CASSTPSGSSTDTQYF. CDR3 in DNA: TGCGCCAGCAGCACCCCTAGCGGTTCTAGCACAGATACGCAGTATTTT.

The rearrangement uses TRBV29-1 and TRBJ1-2; a weak D match, TRBD1 (6 bases). The CDR3 covers 14 residues. Germline CDR1 is SQVTM and CDR2 is ANQGSEA. V was trimmed by 0 bases and J by 4 bases, leaving 12 bases between them. For the CDR3, the DNA is TGCAGCGTTGAAGAGGACAGTCAGTCCTATGGCTACACCTTC. This translates into CSVEEDSQSYGYTF.

This clonotype was seen more than once but under ten times. This chain links TRBV7-9 with TRBJ2-3; D is tentatively TRBD1 or TRBD2 (5 bases each). The germline V gene has CDR1 SEHNR and CDR2 FQNEAQ (reference sequence). The length of the CDR3 is 14 residues. V was shortened by 5 bases and J by 4 bases, with 13 bases between the two germline ends. The CDR3 sequence is CASSQMQGADTQYF. The CDR3 coding sequence is TGTGCCAGCAGCCAAATGCAGGGAGCAGATACGCAGTATTTT.

In its sample, this clonotype was seen a few times. DNA of the CDR3: TGTGCCAGCAGCCCCACGGCGGTCAAGACGTACGAGCAGTACTTC. Its protein product is CASSPTAVKTYEQYF. This chain links TRBV7-2 with TRBJ2-7; D ambiguous. Between the trimmed V and J ends, which lost 5 bases and 4 bases, there was a span of 18 bases. The CDR3 consists of 15 residues. Germline values: CDR1 SGHTA, CDR2 FQGNSA.

This clonotype was recorded at least ten times. One end of the junction varies from germline; a read error may be responsible. This rearrangement joins TRBV12-3 or TRBV12-4 to TRBJ2-7; unclear D gene. The CDR3 runs to 14 residues. The CDR3 coding sequence is TGTGCCAGCAGCTTAGGGCAGGCGGCCTACGAGCAGTACTTC. Translated, it gives CASSLGQAAYEQYF.

The chain recombines TRBV20-1 with TRBJ2-2, with 10 bases identical to TRBD2. The germline V gene has CDR1 DFQATT and CDR2 SNEGSKA (reference sequence). The ends lost 0 bases at V and 4 bases at J; junction bases unmatched: 5. This CDR3 is built from 16 residues. The chain's CDR3 is CSAREQRGGFTGELFF. Here the CDR3 DNA reads TGCAGTGCTAGAGAGCAGCGGGGGGGCTTCACCGGGGAGCTGTTTTTT.